This T cell receptor beta chain was obtained from a study of CD8 T cells in ankylosing spondylitis. V shed 4 bases and J shed 6 bases, with 12 bases lying between them. This CDR3 contains 13 residues. Quantitative 5'-RACE was performed with molecular barcodes, and it yielded the TCR beta libraries. TCRdb ran MiXCR on the 5' RACE reads and lists one entry per CDR3 protein. The table has under 950,000 distinct CDR3 sequences, 15% to 20% seen once. Turning to this clonotype: What it binds is unknown.

Study-level findings and limits: Reports of some motif variants in reactive arthritis synovial fluid and blood predate this one. A TCR beta motif of 7 or 8 highly homologous variants appeared characteristic of ankylosing spondylitis blood. Researchers reportedly found disease-linked clones significantly enriched in matched ankylosing spondylitis synovial fluid. Disease-linked clones had a CD8+ phenotype and relatively low frequency in peripheral blood.

This clonotype was sampled from a male donor with ankylosing spondylitis. The J gene is TRBJ1-1, the V gene TRBV12-3 or TRBV12-4, with a weak D call TRBD1 (6 bases). The specimen sequenced was blood, either unsorted or a sorted T cell fraction (not recorded which). CDR3 region: CASSWGARAEAFF. The CDR3, as DNA: TGTGCCAGCAGTTGGGGGGCCCGGGCTGAAGCTTTCTTT.